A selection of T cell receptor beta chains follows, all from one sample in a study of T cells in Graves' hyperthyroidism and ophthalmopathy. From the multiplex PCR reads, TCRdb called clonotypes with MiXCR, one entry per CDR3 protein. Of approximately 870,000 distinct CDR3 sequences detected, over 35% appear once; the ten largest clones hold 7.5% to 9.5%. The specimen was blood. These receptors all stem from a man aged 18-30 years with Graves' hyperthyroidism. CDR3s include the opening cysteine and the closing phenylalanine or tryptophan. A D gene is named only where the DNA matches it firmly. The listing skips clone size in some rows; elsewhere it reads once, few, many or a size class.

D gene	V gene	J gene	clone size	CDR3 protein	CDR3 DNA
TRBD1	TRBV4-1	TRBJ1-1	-	CASSHPGGTEAFF	TGCGCCAGCAGCCACCCAGGGGGCACTGAAGCTTTCTTT
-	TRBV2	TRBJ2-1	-	CASSAMGHEQFF	TGTGCCAGCAGTGCTATGGGCCATGAGCAGTTCTTC
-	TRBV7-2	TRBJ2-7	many	CASSPDRFSYEQYF	TGTGCCAGCAGTCCCGACCGCTTCTCCTACGAGCAGTACTTC
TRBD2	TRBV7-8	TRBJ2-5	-	CASSLGIAGGQETQYF	TGTGCCAGCAGCTTAGGGATAGCGGGGGGCCAAGAGACCCAGTACTTC
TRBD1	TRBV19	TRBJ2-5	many	CASKGQGVGETQYF	TGTGCCAGTAAGGGGCAGGGGGTCGGAGAGACCCAGTACTTC
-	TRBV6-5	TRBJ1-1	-	CASSWLMNTEAFF	TGTGCCAGCAGTTGGCTGATGAACACTGAAGCTTTCTTT
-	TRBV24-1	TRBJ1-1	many	CATSDNRAAEAFF	TGTGCCACCAGTGATAACAGGGCGGCCGAAGCTTTCTTT
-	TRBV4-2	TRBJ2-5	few	CASSQEWMSGQETQYF	TGTGCCAGCAGCCAAGAGTGGATGAGCGGCCAAGAGACCCAGTACTTC
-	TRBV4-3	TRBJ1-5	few	CASSQLPGTPNQPQHF	TGCGCCAGCAGCCAACTTCCCGGCACCCCTAATCAGCCCCAGCATTTT
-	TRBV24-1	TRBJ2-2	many	CATRSSLINTGELFF	TGTGCCACCAGGTCTTCACTCATCAACACCGGGGAGCTGTTTTTT
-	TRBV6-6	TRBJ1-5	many	CASSYPRGPQHF	TGTGCCAGCAGTTACCCCAGGGGTCCCCAGCATTTT
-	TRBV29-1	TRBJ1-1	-	CSPDWNTEAFF	TGCAGCCCTGACTGGAACACTGAAGCTTTCTTT
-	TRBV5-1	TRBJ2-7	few	CASSTTPDEQYF	TGCGCCAGCAGCACGACCCCCGACGAGCAGTACTTC
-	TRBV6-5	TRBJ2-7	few	CASSYTGGNYEQYF	TGTGCCAGCAGTTACACAGGTGGAAACTACGAGCAGTACTTC
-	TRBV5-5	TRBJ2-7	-	CASSQVGSENYEQYF	TGTGCCAGCAGCCAAGTAGGTAGCGAGAACTACGAGCAGTACTTC
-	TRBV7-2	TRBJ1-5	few	CASSLGGVALNQPQHF	TGTGCCAGCAGCCTCGGGGGGGTAGCCCTCAATCAGCCCCAGCATTTT
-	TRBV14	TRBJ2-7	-	CASSPGRGGGYEQYF	TGTGCCAGCAGCCCGGGACGGGGAGGGGGCTACGAGCAGTACTTC
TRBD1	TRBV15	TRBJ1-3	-	CATSSGLRDRISGNAIYF	TGTGCCACCAGCAGCGGGCTACGGGACAGAATCTCTGGAAACGCCATATATTTT
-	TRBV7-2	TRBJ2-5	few	CASSWGLGETQYF	TGTGCCAGCAGCTGGGGCCTGGGGGAGACCCAGTACTTC
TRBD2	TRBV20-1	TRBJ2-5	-	CSARGGEGNVETQYF	TGCAGTGCTAGAGGTGGGGAGGGAAATGTGGAGACCCAGTACTTC
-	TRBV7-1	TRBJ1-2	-	CASSSRTHYGYTF	TGTGCCAGCAGCTCACGGACACACTATGGCTACACCTTC
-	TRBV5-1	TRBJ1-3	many	CASSARSGNTIYF	TGCGCCAGCAGCGCGAGGTCTGGAAACACCATATATTTT
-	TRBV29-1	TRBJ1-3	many	CSVDGSSGNTIYF	TGCAGCGTTGACGGTAGCTCTGGAAACACCATATATTTT
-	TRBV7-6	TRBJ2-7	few	CASSAASGAAPYEQYF	TGTGCCAGCAGCGCTGCCTCGGGAGCGGCCCCCTACGAGCAGTACTTC
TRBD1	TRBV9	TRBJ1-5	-	CASSQRTTGSNQPQHF	TGTGCCAGCAGCCAACGCACGACAGGGTCCAATCAGCCCCAGCATTTT
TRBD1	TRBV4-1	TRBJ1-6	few	CASSQGTGQNSPLHF	TGCGCCAGCAGCCAAGGGACAGGGCAAAATTCACCCCTCCACTTT
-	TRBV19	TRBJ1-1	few	CASSGGNEAFF	TGTGCCAGTAGTGGTGGCAATGAAGCTTTCTTT
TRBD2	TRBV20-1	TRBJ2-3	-	CSATSGGDTDTQYF	TGCAGTGCCACATCCGGGGGGGACACAGATACGCAGTATTTT
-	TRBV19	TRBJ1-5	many	CASSVGTFVPMPQHF	TGTGCCAGTAGCGTCGGGACGTTTGTCCCCATGCCCCAGCATTTT
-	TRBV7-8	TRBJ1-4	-	CASSLGEGELFF	TGTGCCAGCAGCTTGGGCGAGGGGGAACTGTTTTTT
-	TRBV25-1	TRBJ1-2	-	CASSNLGRTSYGYTF	TGTGCCAGCAGCAATCTGGGCCGAACTAGCTATGGCTACACCTTC
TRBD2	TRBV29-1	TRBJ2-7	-	CSVLADAYEQYF	TGCAGCGTCCTAGCGGATGCTTACGAGCAGTACTTC
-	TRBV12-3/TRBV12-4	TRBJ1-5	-	CASALGGNQPQHF	TGTGCTAGTGCCCTGGGTGGCAATCAGCCCCAGCATTTT
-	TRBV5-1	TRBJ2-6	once	CASSLVFPGAGANVLTF	TGCGCCAGCAGCTTGGTTTTCCCAGGGGCTGGGGCCAACGTCCTGACTTTC
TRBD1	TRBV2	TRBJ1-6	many	CASMGTGMNSPLHF	TGTGCCAGCATGGGGACAGGGATGAATTCACCCCTCCACTTT
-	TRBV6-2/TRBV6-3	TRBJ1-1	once	CASSLQIAMNTEAFF	TGTGCCAGCAGTTTACAGATTGCGATGAACACTGAAGCTTTCTTT
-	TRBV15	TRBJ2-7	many	CATSRARDEQYF	TGTGCCACCAGCAGAGCGAGGGACGAGCAGTACTTC
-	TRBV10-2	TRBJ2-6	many	CASSEIGANVLTF	TGCGCCAGCAGTGAAATTGGGGCCAACGTCCTGACTTTC
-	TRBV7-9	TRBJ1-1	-	CASSPILYEAFF	TGTGCCAGCAGCCCCATTCTTTATGAAGCTTTCTTT
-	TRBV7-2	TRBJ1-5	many	CASSFFGDSNQPQHF	TGTGCCAGCAGCTTTTTCGGTGATAGCAATCAGCCCCAGCATTTT
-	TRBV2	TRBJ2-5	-	CASSGFGRVETQYF	TGTGCCAGCAGTGGATTTGGCAGGGTCGAGACCCAGTACTTC
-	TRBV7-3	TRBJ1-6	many	CASSSGPGYSPLHF	TGTGCCAGCAGCTCAGGACCCGGGTATTCACCCCTCCACTTT
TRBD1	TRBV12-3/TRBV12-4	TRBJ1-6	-	CASSFLGQGASPLHF	TGTGCCAGCAGTTTTCTAGGACAGGGAGCTTCACCCCTCCACTTT
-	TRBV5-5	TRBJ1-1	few	CASSQARGENTEAFF	TGCGCCAGCAGCCAAGCCCGGGGGGAGAACACTGAAGCTTTCTTT
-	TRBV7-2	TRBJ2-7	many	CASSLAPILYEQYF	TGTGCCAGCAGCTTAGCGCCCATTCTCTACGAGCAGTACTTC
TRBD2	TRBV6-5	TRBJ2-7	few	CASSIAGGPSYEQYF	TGTGCCAGCAGTATAGCGGGAGGGCCCTCCTACGAGCAGTACTTC
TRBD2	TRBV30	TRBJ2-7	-	CAWRRGLAVYEQYF	TGTGCCTGGAGACGCGGGCTAGCGGTCTACGAGCAGTACTTC
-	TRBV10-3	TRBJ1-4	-	CAICSGETLNEKLFF	TGTGCCATCTGCAGTGGGGAAACCTTGAATGAAAAACTGTTTTTT
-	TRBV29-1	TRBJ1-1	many	CSGRGEFGRKNTEAFF	TGCAGCGGGAGGGGGGAGTTTGGACGGAAGAACACTGAAGCTTTCTTT
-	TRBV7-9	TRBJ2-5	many	CASSPGGESYQETQYF	TGTGCCAGCAGCCCCGGGGGCGAATCGTACCAAGAGACCCAGTACTTC
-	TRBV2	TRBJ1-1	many	CASSEGAVEAFF	TGTGCCAGCAGTGAAGGGGCGGTTGAAGCTTTCTTT
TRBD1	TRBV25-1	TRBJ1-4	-	CASSLGGQGEKLFF	TGTGCCAGCAGTTTAGGAGGACAGGGCGAAAAACTGTTTTTT
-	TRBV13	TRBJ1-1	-	CASAGDWTEAFF	TGTGCCAGTGCAGGGGATTGGACTGAAGCTTTCTTT
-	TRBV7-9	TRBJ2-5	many	CASSLDGKTQYF	TGTGCCAGCAGCTTAGATGGAAAGACCCAGTACTTC
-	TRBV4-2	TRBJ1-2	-	CASSQAQSATQYFCASSDRAGYTF	-
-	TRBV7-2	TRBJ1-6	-	CASSLEGRTDSYNSPLHF	TGTGCCAGCAGCTTAGAGGGGCGGACGGACTCCTATAATTCACCCCTCCACTTT
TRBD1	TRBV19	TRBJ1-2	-	CASSNVPGQGFYGYTF	TGTGCCAGTAGTAACGTACCGGGACAGGGATTCTATGGCTACACCTTC